This T cell receptor beta chain was recorded in a study of cytomegalovirus exposure and HLA in healthy donors. At the level of the study: An analysis done earlier identified some 120 million unique TCR beta sequences from around 180 million T cells.

On this clone itself: Its antigen is unknown.

General study results and limits: Previously analyzed data showed that most TCR beta V segments were productive at a frequency of about 90% or about 30%.

Primers for the PCR totalled 60 Vbeta and 13 Jbeta. Data came from immunoSEQ multiplex PCR; TCRdb stores just in-frame clones and leaves some out. Among roughly 150,000 clones, about three fifths were seen once, and the ten largest hold over 2.5%. This sequence was found in a woman aged 25-40 years in good health and CMV-seropositive. The sequencing input was PBMCs.

CDR3 bases: TGTGCCAGCAGTGGGTGGCGGGGTCGACGGTATGAGCAGTTCTTC. It yields the protein CASSGWRGRRYEQFF. The chain combines TRBV6-1 with TRBJ2-1; D is possibly TRBD2 (6 bases). This CDR3 comprises 15 residues. CDR1 and CDR2 (germline): MNHNS, SASEGT. The V end lost 4 bases, the J end lost 8 bases, and 18 bases lay between the germline ends.